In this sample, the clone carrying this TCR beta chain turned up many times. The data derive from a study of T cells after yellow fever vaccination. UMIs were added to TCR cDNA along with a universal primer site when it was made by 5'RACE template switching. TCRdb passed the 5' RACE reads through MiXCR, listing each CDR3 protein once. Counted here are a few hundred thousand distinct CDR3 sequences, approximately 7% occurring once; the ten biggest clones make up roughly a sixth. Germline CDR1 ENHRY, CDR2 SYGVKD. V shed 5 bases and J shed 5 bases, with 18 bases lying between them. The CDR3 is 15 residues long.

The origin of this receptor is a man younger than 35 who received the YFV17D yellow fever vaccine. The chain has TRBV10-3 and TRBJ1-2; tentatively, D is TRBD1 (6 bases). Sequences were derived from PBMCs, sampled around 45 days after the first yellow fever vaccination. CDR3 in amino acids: CAISLQGASVYGYTF. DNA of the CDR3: TGTGCCATCAGTCTACAGGGCGCCTCCGTTTATGGCTACACCTTC.